This T cell receptor (beta chain) was obtained from a study of blood T cell repertoires in COVID-19. Study as a whole: The samples span acute and convalescent COVID-19 from the United States, Italy and Spain. The analysed material was cDNA or gDNA that came from T cells, B-cell-depleted T cells, or PBMCs.

The germline V gene has CDR1 PRHDT and CDR2 FYEKMQ (reference sequence). V gave up 1 base and J gave up 3 bases; unmatched junction bases: 8. The length of the CDR3 is 17 residues. Per the original data handling: Amplification of reference gene primers was used by the study to estimate nucleated cell counts. Sequenced by immunoSEQ multiplex PCR; TCRdb stores in-frame clones only, minus some. Clonal size and the V and J genes are those of that table, whereas D and trimming came from the DNA. The sample records approximately 210,000 clones, around 88% being singletons. V gene TRBV13 combines with J gene TRBJ2-1; 8 bases are shared with TRBD2. The receptor comes from a woman aged 45-59 years with acute or convalescent COVID-19. Sequenced: peripheral blood. Here the CDR3 reads CASSLVVGRESYNEQFF. Written as DNA, the CDR3 is TGTGCCAGCAGCTTAGTGGTCGGGAGGGAGAGCTACAATGAGCAGTTCTTC.